This record concerns one TCR beta chain sequence. No antigen is known for it. Genomic DNA was the PCR template. The TCR beta CDR3 region was amplified using 30 forward and 13 reverse primers. TCRdb called the multiplex PCR reads again in MiXCR, with one record for every CDR3 protein. Among 270,000 or so distinct CDR3 sequences listed, more than 40% were seen once. In germline, CDR1 is LNHDA, CDR2 SQIVND (reference sequence). This CDR3 has 13 amino acids. V shed 3 bases and J shed 10 bases, with 15 bases lying between them. This specimen belongs to a study of type 1 and type 2 diabetes patients. Overall study findings and caveats: Some T1D-only expanded clones might appear in more T2D or control samples. Unmatched age and gender across groups might bias interpretation.

The source material was peripheral blood mononuclear cells (PBMCs). This TCR was recovered from a man between 18 and 29 years old with type 2 diabetes. This chain joins TRBV19 and TRBJ1-1; no reliable D call. The CDR3 bases are TGTGCCAGTAGTATCGGACGGCCAGGAGGAGCTTTCTTT. It codes for CASSIGRPGGAFF.